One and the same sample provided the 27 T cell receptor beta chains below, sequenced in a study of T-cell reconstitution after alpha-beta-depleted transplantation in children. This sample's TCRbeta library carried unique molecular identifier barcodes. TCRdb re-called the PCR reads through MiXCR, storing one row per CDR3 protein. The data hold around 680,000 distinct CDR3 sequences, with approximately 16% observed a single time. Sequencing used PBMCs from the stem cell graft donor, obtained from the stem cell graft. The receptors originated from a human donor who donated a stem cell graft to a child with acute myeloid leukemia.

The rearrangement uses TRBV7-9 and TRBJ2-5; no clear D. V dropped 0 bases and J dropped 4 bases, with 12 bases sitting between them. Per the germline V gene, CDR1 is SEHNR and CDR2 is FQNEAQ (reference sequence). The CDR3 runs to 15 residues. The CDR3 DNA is TGTGCCAGCAGCTTAGCAGACTCGGGTGCAGAGACCCAGTACTTC. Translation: CASSLADSGAETQYF.

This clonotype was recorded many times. In nucleotides, the CDR3 is TGTGCCATCAGCCCTTCGGGGGGAATCGCGAACACCGGGGAGCTGTTTTTT. Residues: CAISPSGGIANTGELFF. The chain uses TRBV10-3 and TRBJ2-2; 7 nucleotides line up with TRBD2. V lost 6 bases, J lost 0 bases, and 10 bases stayed unmatched. The CDR3 sequence is 17 residues long. CDR1 ENHRY and CDR2 SYGVKD come from the germline V gene.

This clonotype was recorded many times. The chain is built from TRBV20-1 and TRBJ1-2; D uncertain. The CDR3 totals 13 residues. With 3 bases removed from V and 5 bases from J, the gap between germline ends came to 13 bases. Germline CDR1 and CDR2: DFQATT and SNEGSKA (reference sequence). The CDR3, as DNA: TGCAGTGCTAGTGGGGAAACCACATATGGCTACACCTTC. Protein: CSASGETTYGYTF.

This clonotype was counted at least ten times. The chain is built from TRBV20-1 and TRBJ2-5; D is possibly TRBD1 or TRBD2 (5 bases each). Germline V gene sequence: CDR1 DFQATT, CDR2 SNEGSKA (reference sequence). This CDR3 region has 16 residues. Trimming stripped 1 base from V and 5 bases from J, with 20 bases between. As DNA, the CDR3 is TGCAGTGCTAGAGCGTCCGGGACGGGACGGAAGGAGACCCAGTACTTC. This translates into CSARASGTGRKETQYF.

CDR3 sequence reads: CSATSLEGGNSPLHF. The CDR3 region has the DNA TGCAGTGCTACCTCCCTTGAGGGGGGGAATTCACCCCTCCACTTT. The genes are TRBV20-1 and TRBJ1-6, with D possibly matching TRBD1 (6 bases). The CDR3 loop spans 15 amino acids. Germline V gene data show CDR1 as DFQATT and CDR2 as SNEGSKA (reference sequence). V dropped 4 bases and J dropped 7 bases, with 17 bases sitting between them.

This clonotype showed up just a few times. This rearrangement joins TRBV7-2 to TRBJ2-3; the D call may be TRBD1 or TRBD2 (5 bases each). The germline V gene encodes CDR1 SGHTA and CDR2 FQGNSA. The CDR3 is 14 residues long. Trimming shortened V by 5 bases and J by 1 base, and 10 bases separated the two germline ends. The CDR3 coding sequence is TGTGCCAGCAGCCCCGTGGGGGGCACAGATACGCAGTATTTT. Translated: CASSPVGGTDTQYF.

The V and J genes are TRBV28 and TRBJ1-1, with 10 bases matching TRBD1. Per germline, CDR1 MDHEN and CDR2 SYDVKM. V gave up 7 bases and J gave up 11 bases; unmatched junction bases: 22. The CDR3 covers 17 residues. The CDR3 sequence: CASTLEGTGAAGFRAFF. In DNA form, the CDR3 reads TGTGCCAGCACCCTTGAGGGGACAGGGGCCGCCGGGTTTCGGGCTTTCTTT.

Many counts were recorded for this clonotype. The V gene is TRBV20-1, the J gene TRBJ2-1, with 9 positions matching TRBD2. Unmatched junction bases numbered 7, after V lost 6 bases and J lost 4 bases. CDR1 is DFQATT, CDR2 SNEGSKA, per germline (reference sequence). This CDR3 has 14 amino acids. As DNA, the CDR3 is TGCAGTGCGACCGGGACTAGCTCGTACAATGAGCAGTTCTTC. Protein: CSATGTSSYNEQFF.

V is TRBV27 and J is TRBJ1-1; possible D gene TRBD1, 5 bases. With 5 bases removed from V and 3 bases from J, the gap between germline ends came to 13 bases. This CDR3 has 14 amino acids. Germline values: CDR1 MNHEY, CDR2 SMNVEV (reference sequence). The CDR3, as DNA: TGTGCCAGCAGTCCGTCGGGGGGGGACACTGAAGCTTTCTTT. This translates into CASSPSGGDTEAFF.

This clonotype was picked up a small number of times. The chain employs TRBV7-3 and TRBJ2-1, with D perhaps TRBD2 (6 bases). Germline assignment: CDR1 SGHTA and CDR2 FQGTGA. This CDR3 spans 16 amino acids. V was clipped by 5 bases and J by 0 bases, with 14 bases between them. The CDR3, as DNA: TGTGCCAGCAGCCCATGGGACGGGAGCTCCTACAATGAGCAGTTCTTC. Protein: CASSPWDGSSYNEQFF.

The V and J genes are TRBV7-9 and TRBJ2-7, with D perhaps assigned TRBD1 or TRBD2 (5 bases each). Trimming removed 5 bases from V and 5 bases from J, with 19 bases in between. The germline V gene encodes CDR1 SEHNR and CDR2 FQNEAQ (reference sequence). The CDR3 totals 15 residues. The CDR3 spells CASSLQGVKEDEQYF. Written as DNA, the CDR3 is TGTGCCAGCAGCCTTCAGGGTGTAAAGGAGGACGAGCAGTACTTC.

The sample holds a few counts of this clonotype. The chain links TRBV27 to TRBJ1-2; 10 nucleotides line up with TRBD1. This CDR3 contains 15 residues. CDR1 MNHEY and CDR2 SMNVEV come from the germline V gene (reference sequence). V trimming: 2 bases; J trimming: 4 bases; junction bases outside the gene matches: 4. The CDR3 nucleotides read TGTGCCAGCAGTTTAAAGGACAGGGGGGCCTATGGCTACACCTTC. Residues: CASSLKDRGAYGYTF.

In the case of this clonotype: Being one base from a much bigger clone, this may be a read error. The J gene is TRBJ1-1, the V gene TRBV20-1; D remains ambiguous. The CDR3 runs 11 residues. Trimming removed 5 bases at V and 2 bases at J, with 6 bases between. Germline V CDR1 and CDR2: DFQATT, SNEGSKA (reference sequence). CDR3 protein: CSAHANTEAFF. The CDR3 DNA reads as TGCAGTGCTCACGCAAACACTGAAGCTTTCTTT.

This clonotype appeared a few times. CDR3 loop: CASSPNPGRNTGELFF. CDR3 nucleotide sequence: TGTGCCAGCAGTCCGAACCCGGGCCGTAACACCGGGGAGCTGTTTTTT. The chain recombines TRBV12-3 or TRBV12-4 with TRBJ2-2; no clear D. The CDR3 covers 16 residues. V lost 5 bases to trimming and J lost 2 bases, with 15 bases between them.

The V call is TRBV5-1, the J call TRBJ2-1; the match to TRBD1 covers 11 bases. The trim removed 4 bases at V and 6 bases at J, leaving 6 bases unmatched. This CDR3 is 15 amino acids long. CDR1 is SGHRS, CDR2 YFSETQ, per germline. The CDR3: CASSRWGTGGNEQFF. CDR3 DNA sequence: TGCGCCAGCAGCCGGTGGGGGACAGGGGGCAATGAGCAGTTCTTC.

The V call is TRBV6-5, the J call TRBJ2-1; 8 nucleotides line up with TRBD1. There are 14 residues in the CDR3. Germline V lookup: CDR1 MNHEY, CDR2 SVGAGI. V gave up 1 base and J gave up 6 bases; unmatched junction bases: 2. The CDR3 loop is CASSYWTGSNEQFF. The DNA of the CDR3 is TGTGCCAGCAGTTACTGGACAGGGAGCAATGAGCAGTTCTTC.

CDR3 bases: TGTGCCAGCAGTAAAGGGCGGGACAGGGTCAGCAATCAGCCCCAGCATTTT. It translates to CASSKGRDRVSNQPQHF. The rearrangement uses TRBV28 and TRBJ1-5; 9 bases map to TRBD1. CDR1 and CDR2 (germline): MDHEN, SYDVKM. There are 17 residues in the CDR3. Losses at the gene ends were 5 bases for V and 1 base for J; bases not matched to a gene: 9.

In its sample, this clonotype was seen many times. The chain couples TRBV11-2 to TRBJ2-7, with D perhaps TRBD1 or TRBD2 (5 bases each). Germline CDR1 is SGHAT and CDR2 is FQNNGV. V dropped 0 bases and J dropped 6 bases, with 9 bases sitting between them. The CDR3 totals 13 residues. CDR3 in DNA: TGTGCCAGCAGCTTAGATGGTGGGGGCGAGCAGTACGTC. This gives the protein CASSLDGGGEQYV.

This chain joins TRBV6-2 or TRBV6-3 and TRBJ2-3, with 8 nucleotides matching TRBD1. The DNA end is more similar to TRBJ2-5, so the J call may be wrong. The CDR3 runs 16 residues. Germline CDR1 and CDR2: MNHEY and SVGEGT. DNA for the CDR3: TGTGCCAGCACCGCATTTGGACAGGGTGCTGGGGAGACCCAGTACTTC. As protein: CASTAFGQGAGETQYF.

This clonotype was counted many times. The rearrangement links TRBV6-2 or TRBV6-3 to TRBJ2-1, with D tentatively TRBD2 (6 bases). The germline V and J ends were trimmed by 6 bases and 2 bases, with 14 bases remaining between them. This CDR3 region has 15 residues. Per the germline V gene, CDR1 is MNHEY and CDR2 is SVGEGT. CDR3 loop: CASSPTSQAYNEQFF. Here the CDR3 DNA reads TGTGCCAGCAGCCCAACTAGCCAAGCCTACAATGAGCAGTTCTTC.

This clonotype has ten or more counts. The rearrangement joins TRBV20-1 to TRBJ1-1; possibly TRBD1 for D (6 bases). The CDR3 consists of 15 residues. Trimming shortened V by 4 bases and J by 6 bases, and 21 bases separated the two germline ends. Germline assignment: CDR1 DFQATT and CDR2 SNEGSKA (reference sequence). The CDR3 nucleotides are TGCAGTGCTACAAGTAGGGGGAACGATCTTGCTGAAGCTTTCTTT. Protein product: CSATSRGNDLAEAFF.

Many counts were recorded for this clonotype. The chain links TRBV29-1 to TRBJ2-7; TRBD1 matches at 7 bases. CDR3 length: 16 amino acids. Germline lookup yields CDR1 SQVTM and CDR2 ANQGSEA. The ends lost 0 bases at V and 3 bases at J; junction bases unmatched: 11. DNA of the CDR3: TGCAGCGTTGAAGATCGTAAGACAGGGAAGGTCTACGAGCAGTACTTC. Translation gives CSVEDRKTGKVYEQYF.

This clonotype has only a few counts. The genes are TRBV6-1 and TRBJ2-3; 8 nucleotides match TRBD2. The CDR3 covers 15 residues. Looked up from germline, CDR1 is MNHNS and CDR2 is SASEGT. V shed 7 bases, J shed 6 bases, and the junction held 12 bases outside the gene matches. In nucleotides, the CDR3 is TGTGCCAGCACCCAATCGGGGGGGGGTTTGGATACGCAGTATTTT. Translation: CASTQSGGGLDTQYF.

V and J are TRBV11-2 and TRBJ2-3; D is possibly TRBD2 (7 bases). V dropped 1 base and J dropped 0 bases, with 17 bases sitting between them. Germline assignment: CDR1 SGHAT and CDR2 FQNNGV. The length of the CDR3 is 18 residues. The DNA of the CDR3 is TGTGCCAGCAGCTTAGTCCTAGTGGGGGGGCCTAGCACAGATACGCAGTATTTT. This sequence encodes CASSLVLVGGPSTDTQYF.

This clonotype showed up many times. CDR3 residues: CSARKSGTYQETQYF. The CDR3 coding sequence is TGCAGTGCTAGGAAAAGCGGGACGTACCAAGAGACCCAGTACTTC. This chain links TRBV20-1 with TRBJ2-5; 7 positions match TRBD2. The germline gives CDR1 DFQATT, CDR2 SNEGSKA (reference sequence). V gave up 3 bases and J gave up 0 bases; unmatched junction bases: 7. The CDR3 extends over 15 amino acids.

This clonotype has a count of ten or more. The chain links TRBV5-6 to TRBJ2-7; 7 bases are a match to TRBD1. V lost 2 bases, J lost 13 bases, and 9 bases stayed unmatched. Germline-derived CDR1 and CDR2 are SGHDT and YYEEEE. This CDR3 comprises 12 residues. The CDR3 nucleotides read TGTGCCAGCAGCTTCGGACAGGATGGACGATACGTC. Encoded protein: CASSFGQDGRYV.

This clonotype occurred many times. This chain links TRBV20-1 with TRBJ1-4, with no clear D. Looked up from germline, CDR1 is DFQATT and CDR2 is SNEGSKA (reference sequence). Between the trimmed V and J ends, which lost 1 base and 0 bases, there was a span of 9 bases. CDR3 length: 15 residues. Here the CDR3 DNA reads TGCAGTGCTAGAGGTTTGAGGACAACTAATGAAAAACTGTTTTTT. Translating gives CSARGLRTTNEKLFF.